This TCR beta chain was profiled in a study of post-analysis software for immune sequencing data. Details on this clonotype: No antigen is known for it.

The CDR3 is 15 residues long. The V gene's germline CDR1 is SQVTM and CDR2 ANQGSEA. V shed 7 bases and J shed 3 bases, with 19 bases lying between them. Overall study results and limits: A few TRBV segments, TRBV5-6, TRBV5-1 and TRBV20-1 among them, were found more frequent in patients than controls.

Unique-molecular-identifier-tagged TCR beta cDNA libraries were used. TCRdb called the PCR reads again in MiXCR, with one record for every CDR3 protein. The data hold hundreds of thousands of distinct CDR3 sequences, with about 40% observed a single time. The sequenced material came from blood. This chain connects TRBV29-1 to TRBJ2-1; no reliable D call. The receptor comes from a girl between 2 and 10 years old with multiple sclerosis. The CDR3 DNA sequence: TGCAGCGCACCGTGTTCCGACATCGACTACAATGAGCAGTTCTTC. Translating gives CSAPCSDIDYNEQFF.